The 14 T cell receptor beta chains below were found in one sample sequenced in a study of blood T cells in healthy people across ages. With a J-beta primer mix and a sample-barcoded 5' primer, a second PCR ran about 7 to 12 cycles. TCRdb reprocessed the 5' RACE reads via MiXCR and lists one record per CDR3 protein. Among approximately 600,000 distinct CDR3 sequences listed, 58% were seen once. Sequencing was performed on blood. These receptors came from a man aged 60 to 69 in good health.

Here the CDR3 reads CASSVGTAEAFF. The CDR3 DNA is TGTGCCAGCAGCGTAGGCACAGCTGAAGCTTTCTTT. The J gene is TRBJ1-1, the V gene TRBV9; D remains unclear. Germline V gives CDR1 SGDLS, CDR2 YYNGEE. This CDR3 has 12 amino acids. The V and J ends lost 0 bases and 6 bases respectively, with 6 bases between them.

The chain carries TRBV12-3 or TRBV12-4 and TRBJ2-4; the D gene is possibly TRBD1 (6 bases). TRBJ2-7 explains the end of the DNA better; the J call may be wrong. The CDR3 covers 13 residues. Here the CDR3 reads CASSGRGPHEQYF. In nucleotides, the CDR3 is TGTGCCAGCAGTGGCAGGGGCCCCCACGAGCAGTACTTC.

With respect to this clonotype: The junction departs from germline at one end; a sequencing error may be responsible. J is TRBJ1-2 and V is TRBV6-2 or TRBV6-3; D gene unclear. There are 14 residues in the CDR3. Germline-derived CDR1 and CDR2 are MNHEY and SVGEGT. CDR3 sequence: CASSDSFGLKGYTF. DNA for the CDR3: TGTGCCAGCAGTGACTCGTTCGGGCTTAAGGGCTACACCTTC.

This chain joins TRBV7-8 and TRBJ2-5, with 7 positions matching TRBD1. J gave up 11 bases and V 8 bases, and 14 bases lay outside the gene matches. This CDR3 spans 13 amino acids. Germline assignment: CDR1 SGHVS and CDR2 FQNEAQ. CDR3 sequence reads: CASPLGPGGGQYF. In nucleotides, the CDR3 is TGTGCCAGCCCTTTGGGTCCAGGGGGTGGGCAGTACTTC.

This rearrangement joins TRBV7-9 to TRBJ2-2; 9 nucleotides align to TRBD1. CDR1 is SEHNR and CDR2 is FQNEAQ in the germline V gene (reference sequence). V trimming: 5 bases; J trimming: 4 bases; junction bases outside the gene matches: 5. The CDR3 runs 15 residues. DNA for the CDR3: TGTGCCAGCAGCGCGGGACAGGGTGGCACCGGGGAGCTGTTTTTT. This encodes CASSAGQGGTGELFF. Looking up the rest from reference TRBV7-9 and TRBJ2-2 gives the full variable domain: DTGVSQNPRHKITKRGQNVTFRCDPISEHNRLYWYRQTLGQGPEFLTYFQNEAQLEKSRLLSDRFSAERPKGSFSTLEIQRTEQGDSAMYLCASSAGQGGTGELFFGEGSRLTVL.

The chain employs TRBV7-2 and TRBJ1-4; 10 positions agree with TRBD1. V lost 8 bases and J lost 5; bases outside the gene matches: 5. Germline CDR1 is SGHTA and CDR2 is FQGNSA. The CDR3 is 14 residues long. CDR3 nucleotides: TGTGCCAGCTTACGGGACAGGGGAAATGAAAAACTGTTTTTT. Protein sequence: CASLRDRGNEKLFF.

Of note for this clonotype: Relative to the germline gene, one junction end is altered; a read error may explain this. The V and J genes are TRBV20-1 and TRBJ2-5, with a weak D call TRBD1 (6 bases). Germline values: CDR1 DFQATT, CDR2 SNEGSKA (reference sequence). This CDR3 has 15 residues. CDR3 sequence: CSVRVMQGIQETQYF. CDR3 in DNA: TGCAGTGTTAGAGTAATGCAGGGGATCCAAGAGACCCAGTACTTC.

This chain's CDR3 is CASSLALVGCSNQPQHF. Here the CDR3 DNA reads TGTGCCAGCAGCTTAGCGCTAGTCGGTTGTAGCAATCAGCCCCAGCATTTT. V and J are TRBV7-2 and TRBJ1-5; D call uncertain. The germline V gene has CDR1 SGHTA and CDR2 FQGNSA. The CDR3 contains 17 residues. The V end lost 0 bases, the J end lost 0 bases, and 12 bases lay between the germline ends.

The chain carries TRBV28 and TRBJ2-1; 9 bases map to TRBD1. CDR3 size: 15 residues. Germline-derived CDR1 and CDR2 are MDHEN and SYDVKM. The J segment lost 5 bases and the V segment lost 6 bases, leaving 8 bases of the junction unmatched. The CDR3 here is CASSAGQGRNNEQFF. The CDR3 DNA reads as TGTGCCAGCAGCGCCGGACAGGGGAGAAACAATGAGCAGTTCTTC.

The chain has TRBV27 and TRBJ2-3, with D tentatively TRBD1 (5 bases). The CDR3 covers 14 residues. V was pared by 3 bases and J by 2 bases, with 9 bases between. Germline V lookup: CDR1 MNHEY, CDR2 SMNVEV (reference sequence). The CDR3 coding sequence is TGTGCCAGCAGTTTCGGACATCCCACAGATACGCAGTATTTT. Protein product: CASSFGHPTDTQYF.

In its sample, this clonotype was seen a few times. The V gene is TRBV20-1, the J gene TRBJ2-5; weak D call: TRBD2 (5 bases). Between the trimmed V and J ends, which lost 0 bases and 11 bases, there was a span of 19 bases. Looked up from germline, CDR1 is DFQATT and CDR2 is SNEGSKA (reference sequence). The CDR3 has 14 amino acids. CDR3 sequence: CSARDGAGVREQYF. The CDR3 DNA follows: TGCAGTGCTAGAGATGGCGCAGGAGTGAGGGAGCAGTACTTC.

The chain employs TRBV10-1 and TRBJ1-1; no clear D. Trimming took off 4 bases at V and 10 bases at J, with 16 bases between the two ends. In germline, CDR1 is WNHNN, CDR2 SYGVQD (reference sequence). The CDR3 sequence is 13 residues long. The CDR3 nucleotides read TGCGCCAGCAGTGGGTCTACGGTAGGGAGAGCTTTCTTT. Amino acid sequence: CASSGSTVGRAFF.

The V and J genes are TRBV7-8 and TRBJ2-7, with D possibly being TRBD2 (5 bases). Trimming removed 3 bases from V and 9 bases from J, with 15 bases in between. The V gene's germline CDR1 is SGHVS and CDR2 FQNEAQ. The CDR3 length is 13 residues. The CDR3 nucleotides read TGTGCCAGCAGCTTCGGCCTAGCTGTGGGGCAGTACTTC. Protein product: CASSFGLAVGQYF.

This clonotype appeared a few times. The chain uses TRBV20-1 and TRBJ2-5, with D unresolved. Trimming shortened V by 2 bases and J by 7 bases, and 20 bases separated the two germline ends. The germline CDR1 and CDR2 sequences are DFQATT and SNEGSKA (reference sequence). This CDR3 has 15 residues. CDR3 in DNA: TGCAGTGCTAGACCGGTGGGAAGTACCCGTGGGACCCAGTACTTC. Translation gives CSARPVGSTRGTQYF.